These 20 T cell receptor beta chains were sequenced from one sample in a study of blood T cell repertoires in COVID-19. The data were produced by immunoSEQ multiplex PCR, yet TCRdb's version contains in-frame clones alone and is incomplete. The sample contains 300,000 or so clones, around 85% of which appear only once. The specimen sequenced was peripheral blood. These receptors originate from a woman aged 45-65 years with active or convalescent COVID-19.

The CDR3 DNA reads as TGCGCCAGCAGCGTCGGCGGGACCGGGGAGCTGTTTTTT. Amino acids: CASSVGGTGELFF. The chain combines TRBV5-1 with TRBJ2-2, with a possible D match to TRBD2 (5 bases). The germline V gene has CDR1 SGHRS and CDR2 YFSETQ. V lost 4 bases to trimming and J lost 5 bases, with 9 bases between them. The CDR3 consists of 13 residues.

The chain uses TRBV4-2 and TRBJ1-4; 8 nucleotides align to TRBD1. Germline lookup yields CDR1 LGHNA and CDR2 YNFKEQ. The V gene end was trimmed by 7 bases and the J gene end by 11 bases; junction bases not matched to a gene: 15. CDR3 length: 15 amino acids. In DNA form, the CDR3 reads TGTGCCAGCAACCCAGAACAAGGACAGGGAGGTAAACTGTTTTTT. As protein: CASNPEQGQGGKLFF.

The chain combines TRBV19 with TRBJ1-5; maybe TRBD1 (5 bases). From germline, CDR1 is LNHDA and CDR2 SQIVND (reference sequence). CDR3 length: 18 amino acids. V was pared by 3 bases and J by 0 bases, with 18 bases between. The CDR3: CASSILAGRGYSNQPQHF. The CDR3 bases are TGTGCCAGTAGTATCCTTGCAGGGCGGGGATATAGCAATCAGCCCCAGCATTTT.

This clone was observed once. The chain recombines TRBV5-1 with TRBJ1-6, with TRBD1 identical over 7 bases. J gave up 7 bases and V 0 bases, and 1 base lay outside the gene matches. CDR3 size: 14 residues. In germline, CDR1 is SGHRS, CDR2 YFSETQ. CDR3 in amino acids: CASSLGDRNSPLHF. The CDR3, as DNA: TGCGCCAGCAGCTTGGGGGACAGAAATTCACCCCTCCACTTT.

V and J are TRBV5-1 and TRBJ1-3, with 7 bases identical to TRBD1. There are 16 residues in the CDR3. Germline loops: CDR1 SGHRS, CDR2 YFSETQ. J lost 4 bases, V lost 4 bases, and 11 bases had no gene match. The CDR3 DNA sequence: TGCGCCAGCAGCCCCGGCGACAGGGTGATCGGAAACACCATATATTTT. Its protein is CASSPGDRVIGNTIYF.

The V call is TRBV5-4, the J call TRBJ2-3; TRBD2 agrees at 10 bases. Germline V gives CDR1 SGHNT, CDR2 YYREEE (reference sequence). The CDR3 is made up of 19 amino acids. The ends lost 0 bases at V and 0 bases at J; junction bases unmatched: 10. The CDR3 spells CASSLVVLAGVPSTDTQYF. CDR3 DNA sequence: TGTGCCAGCAGCTTGGTTGTTCTAGCGGGAGTGCCTAGCACAGATACGCAGTATTTT.

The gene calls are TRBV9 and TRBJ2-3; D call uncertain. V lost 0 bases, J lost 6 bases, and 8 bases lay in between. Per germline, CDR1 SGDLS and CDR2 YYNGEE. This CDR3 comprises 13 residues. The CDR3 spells CASSVVSGDTQYF. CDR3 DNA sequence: TGTGCCAGCAGCGTAGTGTCCGGGGATACGCAGTATTTT.

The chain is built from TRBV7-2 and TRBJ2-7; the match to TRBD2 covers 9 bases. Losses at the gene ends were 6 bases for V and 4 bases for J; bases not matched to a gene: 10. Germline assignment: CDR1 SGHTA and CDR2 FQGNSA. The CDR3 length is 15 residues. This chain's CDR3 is CASRGEAGGPYEQYF. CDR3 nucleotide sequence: TGTGCCAGCAGGGGCGAGGCGGGAGGGCCTTACGAGCAGTACTTC.

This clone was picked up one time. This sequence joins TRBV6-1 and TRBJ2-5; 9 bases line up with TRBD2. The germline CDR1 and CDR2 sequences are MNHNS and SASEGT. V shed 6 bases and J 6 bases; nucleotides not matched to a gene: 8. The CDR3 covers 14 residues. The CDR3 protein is CASSLKREVKTQYF. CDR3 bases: TGTGCCAGCAGCCTCAAGCGGGAGGTCAAGACCCAGTACTTC.

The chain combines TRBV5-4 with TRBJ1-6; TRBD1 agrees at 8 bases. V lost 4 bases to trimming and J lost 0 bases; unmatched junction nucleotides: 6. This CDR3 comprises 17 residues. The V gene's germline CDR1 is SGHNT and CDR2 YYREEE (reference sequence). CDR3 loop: CASSTGGSSSYNSPLHF. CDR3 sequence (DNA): TGTGCCAGCAGCACAGGGGGGTCGAGCTCCTATAATTCACCCCTCCACTTT.

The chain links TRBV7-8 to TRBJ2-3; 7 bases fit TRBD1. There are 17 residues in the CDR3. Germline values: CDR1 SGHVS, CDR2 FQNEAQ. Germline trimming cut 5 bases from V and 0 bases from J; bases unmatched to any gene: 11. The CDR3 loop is CASSHGVGTASTDTQYF. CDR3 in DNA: TGTGCCAGCAGCCACGGCGTGGGGACAGCTAGCACAGATACGCAGTATTTT.

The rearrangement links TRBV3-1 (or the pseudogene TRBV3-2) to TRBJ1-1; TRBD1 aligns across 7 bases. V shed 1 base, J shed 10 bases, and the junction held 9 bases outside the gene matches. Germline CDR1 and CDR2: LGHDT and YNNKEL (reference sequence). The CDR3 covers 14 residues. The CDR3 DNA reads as TGTGCCAGCAGCCAAGTAGGCAGCCAGGGGGGAGCTTTCTTT. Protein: CASSQVGSQGGAFF.

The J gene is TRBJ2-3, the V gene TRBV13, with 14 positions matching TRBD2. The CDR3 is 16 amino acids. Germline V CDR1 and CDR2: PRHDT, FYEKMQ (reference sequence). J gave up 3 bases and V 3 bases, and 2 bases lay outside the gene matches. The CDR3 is CASSLGLAGETDTQYF. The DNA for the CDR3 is TGTGCCAGCAGCTTGGGACTAGCGGGAGAAACAGATACGCAGTATTTT.

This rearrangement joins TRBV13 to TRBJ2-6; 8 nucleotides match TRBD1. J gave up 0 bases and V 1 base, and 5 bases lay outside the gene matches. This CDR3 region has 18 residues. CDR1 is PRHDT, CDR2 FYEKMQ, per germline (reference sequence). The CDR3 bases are TGTGCCAGCAGCTTAGTGCCCAGGGGGCTCTCTGGGGCCAACGTCCTGACTTTC. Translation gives CASSLVPRGLSGANVLTF. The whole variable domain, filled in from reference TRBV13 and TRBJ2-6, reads AAGVIQSPRHLIKEKRETATLKCYPIPRHDTVYWYQQGPGQDPQFLISFYEKMQSDKGSIPDRFSAQQFSDYHSELNMSSLELGDSALYFCASSLVPRGLSGANVLTFGAGSRLTVL.

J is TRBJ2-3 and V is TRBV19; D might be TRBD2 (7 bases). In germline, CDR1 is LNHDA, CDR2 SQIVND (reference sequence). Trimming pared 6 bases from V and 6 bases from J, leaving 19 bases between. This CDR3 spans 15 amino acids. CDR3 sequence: CASSLRGRESDTQYF. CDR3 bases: TGTGCCAGTAGCTTAAGGGGGAGGGAGTCGGATACGCAGTATTTT.

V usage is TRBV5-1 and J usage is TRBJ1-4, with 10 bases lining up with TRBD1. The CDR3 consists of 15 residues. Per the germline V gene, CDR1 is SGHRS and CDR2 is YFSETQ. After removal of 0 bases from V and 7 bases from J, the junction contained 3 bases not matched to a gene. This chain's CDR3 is CASSLVGQGSEKLFF. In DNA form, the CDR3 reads TGCGCCAGCAGCTTGGTGGGACAGGGGTCTGAAAAACTGTTTTTT.

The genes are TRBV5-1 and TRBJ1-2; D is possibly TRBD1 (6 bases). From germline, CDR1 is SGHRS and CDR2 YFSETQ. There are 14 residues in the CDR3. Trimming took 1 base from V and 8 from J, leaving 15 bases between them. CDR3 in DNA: TGCGCCAGCAGCTTGAGCGGGGGCCAGGAGGGCTACACCTTC. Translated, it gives CASSLSGGQEGYTF.

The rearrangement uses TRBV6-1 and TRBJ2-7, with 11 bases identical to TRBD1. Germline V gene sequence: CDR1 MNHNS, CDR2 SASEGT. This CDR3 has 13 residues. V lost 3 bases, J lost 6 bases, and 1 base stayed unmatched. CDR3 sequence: CASSEGTGGEQYF. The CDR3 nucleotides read TGTGCCAGCAGTGAGGGGACAGGGGGCGAGCAGTACTTC.

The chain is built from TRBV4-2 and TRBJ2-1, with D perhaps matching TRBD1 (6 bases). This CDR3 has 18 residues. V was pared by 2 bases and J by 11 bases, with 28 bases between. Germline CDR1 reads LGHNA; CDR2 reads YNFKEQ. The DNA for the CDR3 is TGTGCCAGCAGCCAATACCCCCTGGGGGCCCCTAGAGGTGTGCAGCAGTTCTTC. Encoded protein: CASSQYPLGAPRGVQQFF.

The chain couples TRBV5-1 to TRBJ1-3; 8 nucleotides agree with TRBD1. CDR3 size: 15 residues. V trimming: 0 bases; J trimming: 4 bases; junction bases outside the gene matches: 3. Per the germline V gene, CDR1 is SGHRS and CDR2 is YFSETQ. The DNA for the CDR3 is TGCGCCAGCAGCTTGGGGGGACAGGACGGAAACACCATATATTTT. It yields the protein CASSLGGQDGNTIYF.